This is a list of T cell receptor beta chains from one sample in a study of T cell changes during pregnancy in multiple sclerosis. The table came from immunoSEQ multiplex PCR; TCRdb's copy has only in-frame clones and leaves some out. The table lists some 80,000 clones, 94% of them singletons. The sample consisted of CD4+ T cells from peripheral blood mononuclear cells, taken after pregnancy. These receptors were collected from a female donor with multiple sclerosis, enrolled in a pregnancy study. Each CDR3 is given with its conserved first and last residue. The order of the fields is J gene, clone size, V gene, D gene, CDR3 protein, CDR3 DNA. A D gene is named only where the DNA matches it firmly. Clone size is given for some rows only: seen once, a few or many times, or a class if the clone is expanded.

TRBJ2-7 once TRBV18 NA CASSPRDTLIRGEQYF TGTGCCAGCTCACCGAGGGACACTCTGATAAGGGGCGAGCAGTACTTC
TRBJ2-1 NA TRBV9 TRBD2 CASSVAPDSGSSYNEQFF TGTGCCAGCAGCGTAGCCCCGGATAGCGGGAGCTCCTACAATGAGCAGTTCTTC
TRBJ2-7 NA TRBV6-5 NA CASSNDYSSYEQYF TGTGCCAGCAGTAATGACTACTCTTCCTACGAGCAGTACTTC
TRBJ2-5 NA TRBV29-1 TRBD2 CSGWTSVLQETQYF TGCAGCGGATGGACTAGCGTATTACAAGAGACCCAGTACTTC
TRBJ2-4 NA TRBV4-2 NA CASSQDWGGPGAKNIQYF TGTGCCAGCAGCCAAGATTGGGGGGGCCCCGGGGCCAAAAACATTCAGTACTTC
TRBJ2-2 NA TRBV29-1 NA CSVGQNTGELFF TGCAGCGTTGGACAGAACACCGGGGAGCTGTTTTTT
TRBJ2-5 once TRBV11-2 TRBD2 CASGRGAGGSGETQYF TGTGCCAGCGGGAGGGGTGCGGGAGGGTCGGGGGAGACCCAGTACTTC
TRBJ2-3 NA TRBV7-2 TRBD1 CASSYGTATDTQYF TGTGCCAGCAGCTACGGGACAGCCACAGATACGCAGTATTTT
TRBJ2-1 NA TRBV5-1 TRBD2 CASSLLAGEEQFF TGCGCCAGCAGCTTGCTAGCGGGAGAAGAGCAGTTCTTC
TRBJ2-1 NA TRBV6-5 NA CASSYPARGEQFF TGTGCCAGCAGTTACCCTGCTCGGGGTGAGCAGTTCTTC
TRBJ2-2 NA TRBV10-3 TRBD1 CAISEDRDTGELFF TGTGCCATCAGTGAGGACAGGGACACCGGGGAGCTGTTTTTT
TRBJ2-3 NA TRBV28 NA CASSLSLRDTQYF TGTGCCAGCAGTTTATCTTTGAGGGATACGCAGTATTTT
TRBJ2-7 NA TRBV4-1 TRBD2 CASSHVRAGVPTYEQYF TGCGCCAGCAGCCACGTACGAGCGGGAGTACCTACCTACGAGCAGTACTTC
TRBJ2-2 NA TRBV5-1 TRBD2 CASSLVASGITGELFF TGCGCCAGCAGCTTGGTGGCTAGCGGGATCACCGGGGAGCTGTTTTTT
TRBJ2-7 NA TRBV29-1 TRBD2 CSVERLADEQYF TGCAGCGTTGAACGACTAGCGGACGAGCAGTACTTC
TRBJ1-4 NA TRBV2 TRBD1 CASSRTGPTTNEKLFF TGTGCCAGCAGTCGGACAGGGCCCACAACTAATGAAAAACTGTTTTTT
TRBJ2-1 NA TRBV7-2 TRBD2 CASSLVRAGGGVEQFF TGTGCCAGCAGCTTAGTTCGAGCGGGAGGGGGGGTTGAGCAGTTCTTC
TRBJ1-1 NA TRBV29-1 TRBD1 CSAEGTKETGTTEAFF TGCAGCGCCGAAGGGACCAAGGAGACAGGGACCACTGAAGCTTTCTTT
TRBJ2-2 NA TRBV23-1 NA CASSLWEPGKTGELFF TGCGCCAGCAGTCTATGGGAGCCAGGCAAAACCGGGGAGCTGTTTTTT
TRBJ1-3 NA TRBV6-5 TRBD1 CASSHRGSGNTIYF TGTGCCAGCAGCCACAGGGGCTCTGGAAACACCATATATTTT
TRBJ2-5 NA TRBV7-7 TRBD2 CASSRVAGGQETQYF TGTGCTAGCAGCAGGGTAGCGGGAGGTCAAGAGACCCAGTACTTC
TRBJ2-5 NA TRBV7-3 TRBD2 CASSRTSGSGETQYF TGTGCCAGCAGCCGGACTAGCGGGAGTGGAGAGACCCAGTACTTC
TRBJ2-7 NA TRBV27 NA CASSWARIPPGVYEQYF TGTGCCAGCAGTTGGGCGCGGATTCCCCCGGGAGTATACGAGCAGTACTTC
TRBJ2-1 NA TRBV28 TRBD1 CASSPTRDRTLRRNEQFF TGTGCCAGCTCACCCACTCGGGACAGAACCCTGAGGAGAAATGAGCAGTTCTTC
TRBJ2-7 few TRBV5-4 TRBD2 CASSRAGGNEQYF TGTGCCAGCAGCAGAGCGGGAGGGAACGAGCAGTACTTC
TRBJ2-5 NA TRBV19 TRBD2 CASSSGGLLSETQYF TGTGCCAGTAGTAGCGGGGGACTATTATCAGAGACCCAGTACTTC
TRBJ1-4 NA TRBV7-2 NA CASGLDGSGYEKLFF TGTGCCAGCGGCCTCGACGGATCAGGGTATGAAAAACTGTTTTTT
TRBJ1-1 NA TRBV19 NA CASIPAGRAGTEAFF TGTGCCAGTATCCCGGCTGGCAGGGCAGGCACTGAAGCTTTCTTT
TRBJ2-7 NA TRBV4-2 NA CASSQEPGLGEQYF TGTGCCAGCAGCCAAGAACCAGGGTTGGGCGAGCAGTACTTC
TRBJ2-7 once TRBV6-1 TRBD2 CASSEAFGGSSYEQYF TGTGCCAGCAGTGAAGCGTTCGGCGGGAGCTCCTACGAGCAGTACTTC
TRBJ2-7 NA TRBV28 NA CASSATGTASIGQYF TGTGCCAGCAGTGCGACCGGGACTGCCTCCATCGGGCAGTACTTC
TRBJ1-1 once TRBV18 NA CASSPWIEDTEAFF TGTGCCAGCTCACCGTGGATTGAGGACACTGAAGCTTTCTTT
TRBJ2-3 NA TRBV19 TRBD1 CASTPRQGRRVDTQYF TGTGCCAGTACCCCGCGACAGGGCAGGAGAGTGGATACGCAGTATTTT
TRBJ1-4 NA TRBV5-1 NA CASSNLGAEKLFF TGCGCCAGCAGCAACTTGGGGGCTGAAAAACTGTTTTTT
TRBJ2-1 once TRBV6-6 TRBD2 CASSYGTSHNEQFF TGTGCCAGCAGTTATGGGACTAGCCACAATGAGCAGTTCTTC
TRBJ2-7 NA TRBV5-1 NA CASSLDTQGIYEQYF TGCGCCAGCAGCTTGGATACCCAGGGGATCTACGAGCAGTACTTC
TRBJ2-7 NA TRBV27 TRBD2 CASSPHLAGGPYEQYF TGTGCCAGCAGTCCCCATCTAGCGGGAGGGCCTTACGAGCAGTACTTC
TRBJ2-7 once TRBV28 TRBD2 CASSSPASGLAGVGEQYF TGTGCCAGCAGTTCCCCCGCCTCGGGACTAGCGGGAGTAGGGGAGCAGTACTTC
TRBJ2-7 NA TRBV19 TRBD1 CASSTPGQGLYEQYF TGTGCCAGTAGTACCCCGGGACAGGGGTTATACGAGCAGTACTTC
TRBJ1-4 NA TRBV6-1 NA CASSEVVRNEKLFF TGTGCCAGCAGTGAAGTGGTCAGAAATGAAAAACTGTTTTTT
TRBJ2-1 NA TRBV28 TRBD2 CASSFASGSSYNEQFF TGTGCCAGCAGTTTCGCTAGCGGGAGCTCCTACAATGAGCAGTTCTTC
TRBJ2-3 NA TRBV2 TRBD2 CASSELSLAGVGRYF TGTGCCAGCAGTGAACTTAGTCTAGCGGGAGTAGGCAGGTATTTT
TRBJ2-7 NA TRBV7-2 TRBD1 CASSSGDRFSPSYEQYF TGTGCCAGCAGCTCAGGGGACAGATTCTCACCATCCTACGAGCAGTACTTC
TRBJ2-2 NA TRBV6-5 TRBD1 CATFLTGANTGELFF TGTGCCACCTTCTTGACAGGGGCGAACACCGGGGAGCTGTTTTTT
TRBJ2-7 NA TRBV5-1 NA CASSLDPRGAIYEQYF TGCGCCAGCAGCTTGGACCCACGGGGGGCCATCTACGAGCAGTACTTC
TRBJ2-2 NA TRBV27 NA CASSLLSGANTGELFF TGTGCCAGCAGTTTATTATCAGGGGCGAACACCGGGGAGCTGTTTTTT